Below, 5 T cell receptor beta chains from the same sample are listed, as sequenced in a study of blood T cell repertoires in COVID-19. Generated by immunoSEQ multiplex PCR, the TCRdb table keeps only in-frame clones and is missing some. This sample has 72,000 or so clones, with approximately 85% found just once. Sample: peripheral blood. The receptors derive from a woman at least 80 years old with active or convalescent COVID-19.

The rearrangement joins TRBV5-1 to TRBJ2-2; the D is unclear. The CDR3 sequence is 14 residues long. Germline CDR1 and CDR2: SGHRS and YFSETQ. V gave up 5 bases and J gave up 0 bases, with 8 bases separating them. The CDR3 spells CASRAVANTGELFF. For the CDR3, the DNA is TGCGCCAGCAGGGCAGTCGCGAACACCGGGGAGCTGTTTTTT.

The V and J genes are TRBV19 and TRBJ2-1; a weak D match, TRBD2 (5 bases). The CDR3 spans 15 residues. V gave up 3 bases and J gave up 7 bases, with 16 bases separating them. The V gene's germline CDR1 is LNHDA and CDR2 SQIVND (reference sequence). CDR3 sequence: CASSILGSIWNEQFF. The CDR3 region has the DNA TGTGCCAGTAGTATTTTAGGGAGCATATGGAATGAGCAGTTCTTC.

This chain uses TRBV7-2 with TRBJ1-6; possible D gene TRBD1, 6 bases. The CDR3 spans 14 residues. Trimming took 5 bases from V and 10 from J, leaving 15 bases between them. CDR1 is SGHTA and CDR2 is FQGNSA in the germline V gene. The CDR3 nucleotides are TGTGCCAGCAGCACTGACAGGACGCGGTCACCCCTCCACTTT. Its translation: CASSTDRTRSPLHF.

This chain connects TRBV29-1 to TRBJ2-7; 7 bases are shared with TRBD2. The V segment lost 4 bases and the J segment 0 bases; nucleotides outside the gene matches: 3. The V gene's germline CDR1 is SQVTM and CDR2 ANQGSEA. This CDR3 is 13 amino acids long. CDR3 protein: CSVGQRDSYEQYF. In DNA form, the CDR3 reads TGCAGCGTTGGCCAGCGGGACTCCTACGAGCAGTACTTC.

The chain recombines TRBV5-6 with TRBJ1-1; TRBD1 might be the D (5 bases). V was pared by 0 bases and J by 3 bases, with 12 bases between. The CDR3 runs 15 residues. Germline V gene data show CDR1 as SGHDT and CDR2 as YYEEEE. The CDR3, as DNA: TGTGCCAGCAGCTTGGTTCGCAGGGTACACACTGAAGCTTTCTTT. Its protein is CASSLVRRVHTEAFF.